The 23 T cell receptor beta chains presented below share a single source sample, sequenced in a study of T cells after posttransplantation cyclophosphamide. Clones were sequenced by immunoSEQ multiplex PCR, and TCRdb holds only the in-frame ones, with some missing. The data show 30,000 or so clones, with none appearing a single time. Material: PBMCs. Receptors originate from a woman aged 55-70 years in good health, CMV-negative, and a related stem cell transplant donor.

This clone was found a few times. The chain uses TRBV28 and TRBJ1-6; D is ambiguous. V was shortened by 4 bases and J by 7 bases, with 5 bases between the two germline ends. The germline V gene encodes CDR1 MDHEN and CDR2 SYDVKM. The CDR3 has 12 residues. The CDR3 loop reads CASSSGNSPLHF. The CDR3 region has the DNA TGTGCCAGCAGTTCGGGGAATTCACCCCTCCACTTT.

This clone was observed many times. The V call is TRBV5-1, the J call TRBJ2-7, with 11 bases aligning to TRBD1. Germline CDR1 SGHRS, CDR2 YFSETQ. V gave up 4 bases and J gave up 5 bases; unmatched junction bases: 5. This CDR3 region has 14 residues. The chain's CDR3 is CASSPGQGVHEQYF. For the CDR3, the DNA is TGCGCCAGCAGCCCGGGACAGGGGGTCCACGAGCAGTACTTC.

This clone has just a few counts. This rearrangement joins TRBV20-1 to TRBJ1-1, with TRBD1 identical over 7 bases. The trim removed 5 bases at V and 7 bases at J, leaving 4 bases unmatched. Germline-derived CDR1 and CDR2 are DFQATT and SNEGSKA (reference sequence). The CDR3 is 11 residues long. The CDR3 sequence: CSAGSGGEAFF. The CDR3 nucleotides read TGCAGTGCTGGATCAGGGGGTGAAGCTTTCTTT.

In its sample, this clone was seen many times. The chain has TRBV6-2 or TRBV6-3 and TRBJ2-2; TRBD2 aligns across 7 bases. The germline gives CDR1 MNHEY, CDR2 SVGEGT. This CDR3 comprises 17 residues. Germline trimming cut 4 bases from V and 4 bases from J; bases unmatched to any gene: 12. This CDR3 reads CASSFPLAGHRTGELFF. CDR3 nucleotides: TGTGCCAGCAGTTTCCCATTAGCGGGCCATCGCACCGGGGAGCTGTTTTTT.

This clone was observed many times. The chain employs TRBV19 and TRBJ1-2; D is perhaps TRBD1 (5 bases). The V and J ends lost 6 bases and 2 bases respectively, with 19 bases between them. The CDR3 covers 16 residues. CDR1 is LNHDA and CDR2 is SQIVND in the germline V gene (reference sequence). CDR3 residues: CASRRNEGSRNYGYTF. The CDR3 DNA reads as TGTGCCAGTAGACGAAATGAGGGGAGTAGGAACTATGGCTACACCTTC. Based on the CDR3 plus reference TRBV19 and TRBJ1-2, the full variable domain is DGGITQSPKYLFRKEGQNVTLSCEQNLNHDAMYWYRQDPGQGLRLIYYSQIVNDFQKGDIAEGYSVSREKKESFPLTVTSAQKNPTAFYLCASRRNEGSRNYGYTFGSGTRLTVV.

This clone was counted at least ten times. V and J are TRBV7-8 and TRBJ1-6; TRBD1 might be the D (6 bases). This CDR3 spans 15 amino acids. Germline V gene sequence: CDR1 SGHVS, CDR2 FQNEAQ. V was trimmed by 6 bases and J by 7 bases, leaving 16 bases between them. The CDR3 nucleotides read TGTGCCAGCAGTCTCCCCCAGGGGCCCAATTCACCCCTCCACTTT. This encodes CASSLPQGPNSPLHF.

This clone was seen repeatedly, ten times or more. The CDR3 sequence is CASSSVAGTDTQYF. CDR3 nucleotide sequence: TGTGCCAGTAGTTCAGTGGCGGGCACAGATACGCAGTATTTT. The V gene is TRBV19, the J gene TRBJ2-3; no clear D. V shed 5 bases and J shed 1 base, with 10 bases lying between them. Germline V lookup: CDR1 LNHDA, CDR2 SQIVND (reference sequence). The CDR3 contains 14 residues.

This clone has ten or more counts. This chain joins TRBV18 and TRBJ2-1, with a tentative D call TRBD2 (6 bases). The germline CDR1 and CDR2 sequences are KGHSH and LQKENI. The length of the CDR3 is 13 residues. Trimming shortened V by 0 bases and J by 9 bases, and 9 bases separated the two germline ends. The CDR3 region is CASSPPGTPEQFF. Here the CDR3 DNA reads TGTGCCAGCTCACCACCGGGGACTCCTGAGCAGTTCTTC. The full variable domain, completed using reference TRBV18 and TRBJ2-1, is NAGVMQNPRHLVRRRGQEARLRCSPMKGHSHVYWYRQLPEEGLKFMVYLQKENIIDESGMPKERFSAEFPKEGPSILRIQQVVRGDSAAYFCASSPPGTPEQFFGPGTRLTVL.

This clone was counted at least ten times. The CDR3: CASSLGTGGFYNEQFF. CDR3 in DNA: TGTGCCAGCAGCTTAGGGACAGGGGGTTTCTACAATGAGCAGTTCTTC. The chain carries TRBV11-2 and TRBJ2-1; the match to TRBD1 covers 10 bases. The CDR3 runs to 16 residues. The V segment lost 1 base and the J segment 3 bases; nucleotides outside the gene matches: 3. Germline-derived CDR1 and CDR2 are SGHAT and FQNNGV.

This chain joins TRBV5-1 and TRBJ2-1; 16 positions match TRBD2. The J segment lost 7 bases and the V segment lost 5 bases, leaving 15 bases of the junction unmatched. The CDR3 runs 19 residues. From germline, CDR1 is SGHRS and CDR2 YFSETQ. The chain's CDR3 is CASSPGEGLAGGPRNEQFF. The CDR3 DNA is TGCGCCAGCAGTCCCGGGGAGGGACTAGCGGGAGGGCCAAGGAATGAGCAGTTCTTC.

This clone was seen at least ten times. V and J are TRBV6-5 and TRBJ2-1; TRBD2 might be the D (5 bases). From germline, CDR1 is MNHEY and CDR2 SVGAGI. V lost 6 bases and J lost 7, with 19 bases in between. The CDR3 sequence is 15 residues long. CDR3 in amino acids: CASSPGVGWQNEQFF. In nucleotides, the CDR3 is TGTGCCAGCAGCCCCGGGGTAGGGTGGCAGAATGAGCAGTTCTTC.

This clone was picked up many times. The chain uses TRBV4-3 and TRBJ1-1, with D perhaps TRBD1 (5 bases). There are 14 residues in the CDR3. Germline V gene sequence: CDR1 LGHNA, CDR2 YSLEER. Trimming removed 1 base at V and 1 base at J, with 7 bases between. DNA for the CDR3: TGCGCCAGCAGCCAAGTAGACAGGAACACTGAAGCTTTCTTT. It translates to CASSQVDRNTEAFF.

In its sample, this clone was seen many times. The J gene is TRBJ2-7, the V gene TRBV9; D is uncertain. The germline CDR1 and CDR2 sequences are SGDLS and YYNGEE. Between the trimmed V and J ends, which lost 6 bases and 1 base, there was a span of 17 bases. There are 15 residues in the CDR3. The DNA for the CDR3 is TGTGCCAGCAATCTAGACGGAGACCCTTCCTACGAGCAGTACTTC. This gives the protein CASNLDGDPSYEQYF.

This clone has at least ten counts. This chain connects TRBV19 to TRBJ1-5; the D is unclear. The CDR3 covers 14 residues. The ends were cut back, 3 bases at V and 3 bases at J, with 9 bases in the middle. Per the germline V gene, CDR1 is LNHDA and CDR2 is SQIVND (reference sequence). CDR3 nucleotide sequence: TGTGCCAGTAGTATGTGGCGGCACAATCAGCCCCAGCATTTT. Translating it yields CASSMWRHNQPQHF.

At least ten counts were recorded for this clone. The V gene is TRBV11-1, the J gene TRBJ1-1, with a weak D call TRBD1 (5 bases). The V end was cut by 5 bases, the J end by 6 bases, with 22 bases between. Germline loops: CDR1 SGHAT, CDR2 FQDESV (reference sequence). The CDR3 consists of 16 residues. CDR3 in DNA: TGTGCCAGCAGCCCCCAGATTTGGGGGGAAACTGCTGAAGCTTTCTTT. This translates into CASSPQIWGETAEAFF.

This clone was seen repeatedly, ten times or more. The chain recombines TRBV28 with TRBJ1-1; D is ambiguous. Trimming took off 5 bases at V and 7 bases at J, with 14 bases between the two ends. From germline, CDR1 is MDHEN and CDR2 SYDVKM. The CDR3 runs 13 residues. For the CDR3, the DNA is TGTGCCAGCAGTCCTCAGAACAGAGATGAAGCTTTCTTT. The encoded protein is CASSPQNRDEAFF. Looking up the rest from reference TRBV28 and TRBJ1-1 gives the full variable domain: DVKVTQSSRYLVKRTGEKVFLECVQDMDHENMFWYRQDPGLGLRLIYFSYDVKMKEKGDIPEGYSVSREKKERFSLILESASTNQTSMYLCASSPQNRDEAFFGQGTRLTVV.

There are a few counts of this clone. The chain employs TRBV29-1 and TRBJ1-3, with no clear D. Looked up from germline, CDR1 is SQVTM and CDR2 is ANQGSEA. The CDR3 covers 14 residues. The V end was cut by 3 bases, the J end by 0 bases, with 9 bases between. In nucleotides, the CDR3 is TGCAGCGTTGATCTACAGAACTCTGGAAACACCATATATTTT. It is translated as CSVDLQNSGNTIYF.

This clone came up a few times. The gene calls are TRBV27 and TRBJ2-3, with TRBD1 matching 11 bases. Germline CDR1 is MNHEY and CDR2 is SMNVEV (reference sequence). CDR3 length: 14 residues. V dropped 7 bases and J dropped 6; count of bases not matched to a gene: 6. The CDR3 nucleotides read TGTGCCAGCAACGGACAGGGGGCGCGGGATACGCAGTATTTT. Its protein is CASNGQGARDTQYF.

This clone was found many times. The chain carries TRBV5-1 and TRBJ1-1; 8 bases align to TRBD1. V lost 0 bases to trimming and J lost 2 bases; unmatched junction nucleotides: 3. CDR3 length: 15 amino acids. CDR1 is SGHRS, CDR2 YFSETQ, per germline. DNA for the CDR3: TGCGCCAGCAGCTTGGGTGACAGGGGTAACACTGAAGCTTTCTTT. It translates to CASSLGDRGNTEAFF. The full variable domain, with the rest looked up from reference TRBV5-1 and TRBJ1-1, is KAGVTQTPRYLIKTRGQQVTLSCSPISGHRSVSWYQQTPGQGLQFLFEYFSETQRNKGNFPGRFSGRQFSNSRSEMNVSTLELGDSALYLCASSLGDRGNTEAFFGQGTRLTVV.

There are many counts of this clone. This chain uses TRBV2 with TRBJ2-3; D uncertain. Trimming pared 1 base from V and 5 bases from J, leaving 13 bases between. Germline V CDR1 and CDR2: SNHLY, FYNNEI. This CDR3 is 15 amino acids long. CDR3 nucleotide sequence: TGTGCCAGCAGTGAAGGATCCCCTCCCAGAGATACGCAGTATTTT. Translation gives CASSEGSPPRDTQYF.

This clone was recorded many times. V gene TRBV5-1 combines with J gene TRBJ2-1, with 8 bases matching TRBD2. V lost 1 base and J lost 7; bases outside the gene matches: 7. The CDR3 is made up of 15 amino acids. The germline CDR1 and CDR2 sequences are SGHRS and YFSETQ. CDR3 in amino acids: CASSLSSGAYNEQFF. DNA of the CDR3: TGCGCCAGCAGCTTGAGTAGCGGGGCGTATAATGAGCAGTTCTTC.

This clone was counted many times. V is TRBV5-4 and J is TRBJ2-3, with TRBD2 identical over 10 bases. Germline V CDR1 and CDR2: SGHNT, YYREEE (reference sequence). V gave up 0 bases and J gave up 6 bases; unmatched junction bases: 4. The CDR3 contains 15 residues. CDR3 DNA sequence: TGTGCCAGCAGCTTGGCTAGCGGGGGACCTGATACGCAGTATTTT. It translates to CASSLASGGPDTQYF. The variable domain in full, completed from reference TRBV5-4 and TRBJ2-3, reads ETGVTQSPTHLIKTRGQQVTLRCSSQSGHNTVSWYQQALGQGPQFIFQYYREEENGRGNFPPRFSGLQFPNYSSELNVNALELDDSALYLCASSLASGGPDTQYFGPGTRLTVL.

The V and J genes are TRBV7-7 and TRBJ2-3; a weak D match, TRBD1 (6 bases). V was cut by 4 bases and J by 6 bases, with 14 bases left in between. The CDR3 covers 14 residues. CDR1 and CDR2 (germline): SSHAT, FNYEAQ (reference sequence). The CDR3 sequence is CASSYGQPQDTQYF. CDR3 in DNA: TGTGCCAGCAGCTATGGACAGCCCCAGGATACGCAGTATTTT.